This TCR beta chain was retrieved from a study of CD8 T cells in ankylosing spondylitis (dated 2017 in TCRdb). Background for the entire study: To find TCR variants linked to disease, the study profiled T cell receptor beta repertoires in ankylosing spondylitis patients and healthy donors. The full study cohort was made up of about 24 ankylosing spondylitis patients and 108 healthy donors. Peripheral blood was sampled, and synovial fluid was additionally collected from ankylosing spondylitis patients. On the study overall, not on this receptor specifically: Some of the motif variants had been reported before in the synovial fluid and blood of reactive arthritis patients, a finding that suggests common disease-initiation mechanisms. Significant enrichment of the disease-linked clones was reported in matched synovial fluid samples from ankylosing spondylitis patients. A TCR beta motif made up of several highly homologous amino acid variants appeared to be characteristic of blood from ankylosing spondylitis patients. A CD8+ phenotype was shown by the disease-linked clones, which were found at relatively low frequencies in peripheral blood.

This clonotype was seen ten or more times. This receptor's antigen is unknown. No base-level quality is on record; no much larger clone is a single base apart. The sample was run on an Illumina HiSeq 2500. Quantitative 5'-RACE with molecular barcodes was used to prepare TCR beta libraries. In the original analysis: A new computational method, built on a probabilistic model of VDJ rearrangement, was used to identify disease-linked TCR variants. Starting from the raw public reads, TCRdb applied fastp trimming at Q25, assembled clones with MiXCR and retained in-frame beta chains. When rows share a CDR3 protein, they turn into one entry using the most common DNA and genes. The V and J calls shown here were made by TCRdb, not taken from the authors' results. In this sample the table shows about 160,000 distinct CDR3 sequences, around a tenth of which occur a single time. The biggest ten clones account for about 16% of the sample.

The CDR3 spans 13 residues, from the cysteine through the phenylalanine. The kept DNA is CDR3 alone, 39 bases in frame from the first base. For CDR1 and CDR2, the germline V gene (reference sequence) lists SEHNR and FQNEAQ. V lost 8 bases and J lost 6 bases, and the count of bases not matched to a germline gene is 3. Sequencing used blood, either unsorted or a sorted T cell fraction (not recorded which). The receptor chain draws on TRBV7-9 and TRBJ2-1; TRBD2 fits 11 bases in the junction. The clonotype was recovered from a female donor with ankylosing spondylitis or in good health (not recorded which). The CDR3 in this case is CASSTSGGNEQFF. In nucleotide form, the sequence is TGTGCCAGCTCTACTAGCGGGGGCAATGAGCAGTTCTTC.